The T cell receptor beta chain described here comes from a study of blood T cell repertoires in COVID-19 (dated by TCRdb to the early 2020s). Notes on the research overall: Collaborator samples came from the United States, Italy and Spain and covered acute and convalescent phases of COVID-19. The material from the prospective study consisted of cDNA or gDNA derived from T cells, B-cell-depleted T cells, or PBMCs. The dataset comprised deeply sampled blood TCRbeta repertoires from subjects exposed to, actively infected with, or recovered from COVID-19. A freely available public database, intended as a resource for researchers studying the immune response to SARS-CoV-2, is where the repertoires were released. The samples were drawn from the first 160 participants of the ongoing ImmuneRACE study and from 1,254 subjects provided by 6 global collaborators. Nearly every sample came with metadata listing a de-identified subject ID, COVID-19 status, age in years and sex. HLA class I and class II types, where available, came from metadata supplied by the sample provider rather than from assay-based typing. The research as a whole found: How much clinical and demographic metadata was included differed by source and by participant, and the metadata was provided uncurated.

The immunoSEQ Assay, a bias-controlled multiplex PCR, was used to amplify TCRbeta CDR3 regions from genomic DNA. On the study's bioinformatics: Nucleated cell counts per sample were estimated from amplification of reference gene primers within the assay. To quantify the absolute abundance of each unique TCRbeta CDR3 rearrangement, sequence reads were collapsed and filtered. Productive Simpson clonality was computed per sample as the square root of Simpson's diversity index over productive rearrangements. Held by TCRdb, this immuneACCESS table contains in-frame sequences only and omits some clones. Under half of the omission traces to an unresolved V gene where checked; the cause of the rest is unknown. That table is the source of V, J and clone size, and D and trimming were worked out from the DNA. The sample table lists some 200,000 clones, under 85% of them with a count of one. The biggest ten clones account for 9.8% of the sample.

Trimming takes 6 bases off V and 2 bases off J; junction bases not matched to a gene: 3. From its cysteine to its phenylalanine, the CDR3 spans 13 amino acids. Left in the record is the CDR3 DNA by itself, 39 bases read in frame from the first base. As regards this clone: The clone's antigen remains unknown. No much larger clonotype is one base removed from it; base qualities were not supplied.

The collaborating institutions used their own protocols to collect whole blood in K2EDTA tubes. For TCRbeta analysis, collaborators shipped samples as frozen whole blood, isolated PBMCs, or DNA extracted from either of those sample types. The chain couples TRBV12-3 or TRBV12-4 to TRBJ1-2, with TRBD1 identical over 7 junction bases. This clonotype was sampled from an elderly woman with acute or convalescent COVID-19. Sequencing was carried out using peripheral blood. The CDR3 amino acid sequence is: CASSPGQNYGYTF. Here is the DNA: TGTGCCAGCAGCCCGGGACAGAACTATGGCTACACCTTC.